Listed here are 14 T cell receptor beta chains from one sample, sequenced in a study of T-cell reconstitution after alpha-beta-depleted transplantation in children. The TCRbeta library was prepared with unique molecular identifiers. One entry per CDR3 protein results from TCRdb running MiXCR on the PCR reads. Of just over 950,000 distinct CDR3 sequences listed, about 29% were seen once; the top ten hold under 30%. This material consisted of PBMCs, mostly from graft donor cells, taken 360 days after TCRalphabeta/CD19-depleted stem cell transplant. These receptors originate from a boy less than two years old who had a stem cell transplant for SCID, so the T cells may come from the graft donor.

This clonotype was counted only a few times. The chain links TRBV5-1 to TRBJ2-1; D is perhaps TRBD1 or TRBD2 (6 bases each). This CDR3 has 16 residues. Trimming shortened V by 1 base and J by 6 bases, and 17 bases separated the two germline ends. The germline V gene has CDR1 SGHRS and CDR2 YFSETQ. CDR3 DNA: TGCGCCAGCAGCTTGAGTAGACGGGGGCTGAGCAATGAGCAGTTCTTC. This translates into CASSLSRRGLSNEQFF.

The J gene is TRBJ2-2, the V gene TRBV2, with D unresolved. The CDR3 is 14 amino acids. The germline V gene encodes CDR1 SNHLY and CDR2 FYNNEI. V gave up 5 bases and J gave up 6 bases, with 13 bases separating them. The CDR3 coding sequence is TGTGCCAGCAGTCGCCTGGGCCGAGCCGGGGAGCTGTTTTTT. Protein sequence: CASSRLGRAGELFF. Full variable domain (remainder filled in from reference TRBV2 and TRBJ2-2): EPEVTQTPSHQVTQMGQEVILRCVPISNHLYFYWYRQILGQKVEFLVSFYNNEISEKSEIFDDQFSVERPDGSNFTLKIRSTKLEDSAMYFCASSRLGRAGELFFGEGSRLTVL.

As DNA, the CDR3 is TGCAGTGCTAGGCGCGGGGGGGCCGCAACAGATACGCAGTATTTT. It translates to CSARRGGAATDTQYF. The chain links TRBV20-1 to TRBJ2-3, with 9 bases identical to TRBD2. Germline V gene lookup returns CDR1 DFQATT and CDR2 SNEGSKA (reference sequence). This CDR3 spans 15 amino acids. With 3 bases clipped from V and 3 bases from J, the junction kept 7 bases outside the gene matches.

V and J are TRBV12-3 or TRBV12-4 and TRBJ2-7; 8 bases fit TRBD1. V was clipped by 6 bases and J by 0 bases; unmatched bases: 7. CDR3 length: 15 residues. CDR3 region: CASRRTGQSSYEQYF. CDR3 in DNA: TGTGCCAGCAGAAGGACAGGGCAGAGCTCCTACGAGCAGTACTTC.

The rearrangement uses TRBV10-3 and TRBJ2-7; weak D call: TRBD1 (6 bases). The germline gives CDR1 ENHRY, CDR2 SYGVKD. V was clipped by 2 bases and J by 1 base, with 15 bases between them. The CDR3 contains 16 residues. The CDR3 loop reads CAISEGMDSPSYEQYF. Written as DNA, the CDR3 is TGTGCCATCAGTGAGGGGATGGACAGTCCATCCTACGAGCAGTACTTC.

The chain uses TRBV11-2 and TRBJ2-1, with D hard to call. With 1 base removed from V and 6 bases from J, the gap between germline ends came to 10 bases. The CDR3 contains 14 residues. Germline V gene lookup returns CDR1 SGHAT and CDR2 FQNNGV. The CDR3 coding sequence is TGTGCCAGCAGCTTAGGGGTCAGCTCCAATGAGCAGTTCTTC. Its protein is CASSLGVSSNEQFF.

This clonotype was detected a few times. The CDR3, as DNA: TGTGCCAGCAGTTACGGGTGGGGGAACTCTGGGGCCAACGTCCTGACTTTC. It encodes CASSYGWGNSGANVLTF. V usage is TRBV6-5 and J usage is TRBJ2-6; D is possibly TRBD1 or TRBD2 (5 bases each). V lost 2 bases to trimming and J lost 0 bases, with 11 bases between them. CDR1 and CDR2 (germline): MNHEY, SVGAGI. CDR3 length equals 17 residues.

This clonotype was seen a handful of times. The chain joins TRBV7-9 to TRBJ1-2, with a possible D match to TRBD1 (6 bases). The V gene's germline CDR1 is SEHNR and CDR2 FQNEAQ (reference sequence). The CDR3 sequence is 13 residues long. The ends were cut back, 2 bases at V and 8 bases at J, with 12 bases in the middle. Here the CDR3 reads CASSLPSGVGYTF. The CDR3 nucleotides are TGTGCCAGCAGCTTACCCTCAGGGGTCGGCTACACCTTC.

This clonotype was picked up a small number of times. The V and J genes are TRBV7-9 and TRBJ2-3, with D unresolved. V dropped 5 bases and J dropped 4 bases, with 19 bases sitting between them. Germline-derived CDR1 and CDR2 are SEHNR and FQNEAQ (reference sequence). This CDR3 spans 16 amino acids. DNA of the CDR3: TGTGCCAGCAGCCCTCGGGCCTACGGGTTGGCAGATACGCAGTATTTT. It codes for CASSPRAYGLADTQYF.

The chain joins TRBV4-2 to TRBJ2-3; 8 bases map to TRBD2. J was trimmed by 1 base and V by 5 bases; bases with no gene match: 14. Germline lookup yields CDR1 LGHNA and CDR2 YNFKEQ. The CDR3 is 18 residues long. The CDR3 region is CASSASKRLARGTDTQYF. The CDR3 nucleotides read TGTGCCAGCAGCGCCAGTAAGCGACTAGCGAGAGGCACAGATACGCAGTATTTT.

The chain couples TRBV3-1 to TRBJ2-1; 11 bases agree with TRBD2. Germline V gives CDR1 LGHDT, CDR2 YNNKEL (reference sequence). Germline trimming cut 1 base from V and 7 bases from J; bases unmatched to any gene: 3. The CDR3 loop spans 15 amino acids. CDR3 in DNA: TGTGCCAGCAGCCAAGGTAGCGGGGGGGGAAATGAGCAGTTCTTC. It encodes CASSQGSGGGNEQFF.

J is TRBJ1-6 and V is TRBV12-3 or TRBV12-4, with D possibly TRBD1 on 5 matching bases. There are 12 residues in the CDR3. Trimming pared 3 bases from V and 10 bases from J, leaving 7 bases between. CDR3 bases: TGTGCCAGCAGTTTCGGGGCCTCACCCCTCCACTTT. It translates to CASSFGASPLHF.

This clonotype occurred a few times. The CDR3 region has the DNA TGTGCCAGCTTACCTGGACAGGGTTGGACTGAAGCTTTCTTT. Translated, it gives CASLPGQGWTEAFF. V and J are TRBV12-3 or TRBV12-4 and TRBJ1-1; TRBD1 aligns across 8 bases. J gave up 5 bases and V 8 bases, and 10 bases lay outside the gene matches. This CDR3 region has 14 residues.

This clonotype has only a few counts. The chain couples TRBV29-1 to TRBJ1-2; D uncertain. Germline CDR1 and CDR2: SQVTM and ANQGSEA. Trimming shortened V by 6 bases and J by 2 bases, and 10 bases separated the two germline ends. CDR3 length equals 12 residues. For the CDR3, the DNA is TGCAGCGTCCGTGGGATGAACTATGGCTACACCTTC. It encodes CSVRGMNYGYTF.